In its sample, the clone carrying this TCR delta chain was seen many times. This sample was included in a study of gamma-delta T cells after stem cell transplantation. TCRdb re-called the RT-PCR reads using CATT. The sample consists of some 10,000 delta-chain clones, 1.3% of them appearing once. The germline CDR1 and CDR2 sequences are GEAIGNYY and EKD. V lost 1 base, J lost 0 bases, and 8 bases stayed unmatched. The CDR3 has 17 residues. This chain links TRDV2 with TRDJ1, with 9 bases that match TRDD3. The sequencing input was gamma-delta T cells. This receptor was obtained from a human donor. It is not recorded whose cells these are; they may come from a transplant donor. The CDR3: CACDTITGGMYTDKLIF. The CDR3 bases are TGTGCCTGTGACACGATTACTGGGGGAATGTACACCGATAAACTCATCTTT.